Listed below are T cell receptor beta chains from one sample, sequenced in a study of T cell responses to AZD1222 COVID-19 vaccine. Only in-frame clones appear in the TCRdb table, and some are missing; sequencing was by immunoSEQ multiplex PCR. Of under 95,000 clones in the sample, about 88% were seen once. Sample: peripheral blood, taken 28 days after the second AZD1222 dose. The receptors stem from an adult who received the AZD1222 COVID-19 vaccine. CDR3s include the opening cysteine and the closing phenylalanine or tryptophan. The D gene is left open where the match is weak.

d_call	v_call	j_call	cdr3_aa
TRBD2	TRBV7-2	TRBJ2-1	CASSPNPLAGENEQFF
TRBD1	TRBV2	TRBJ2-7	CASSERDRVYEQYF
.	TRBV28	TRBJ2-7	CASSLGGSSYEQYF
.	TRBV29-1	TRBJ1-1	CSVDPGESPHEAFF
.	TRBV7-9	TRBJ1-4	CASSLAGGGSNEKLFF
.	TRBV6-5	TRBJ1-5	CASRIPGTFNQPQHF
.	TRBV5-4	TRBJ1-2	CASSQTGYGYTF
.	TRBV6-2/TRBV6-3	TRBJ1-5	CASSYSGGVQPQHF
TRBD1	TRBV2	TRBJ2-4	CASSVGGTGFLAKNIQYF
TRBD2	TRBV6-2/TRBV6-3	TRBJ2-1	CASSLAGGPPNEQFF
.	TRBV7-2	TRBJ1-1	CASSLRGEGYTEAFF
.	TRBV28	TRBJ1-5	CASSPKLGSNQPQHF
TRBD1	TRBV10-3	TRBJ2-5	CAISTRQGEGETQYF
TRBD1	TRBV18	TRBJ2-1	CASSPGQGIGDEQFF
TRBD2	TRBV11-3	TRBJ2-2	CASSSGLATGELFF
.	TRBV5-4	TRBJ2-3	CASTQKEAANTDTQYF
.	TRBV19	TRBJ1-6	CASSIIADSPLHF
TRBD1	TRBV27	TRBJ2-1	CASSFRDRPNEQFF
TRBD1	TRBV7-9	TRBJ2-1	CASSDTDRGAYNEQFF
TRBD1	TRBV6-5	TRBJ1-6	CASSPGGAGNSPLHF
.	TRBV5-6	TRBJ1-2	CASSLAGGSDGYTF
TRBD1	TRBV28	TRBJ2-7	CASSSPGQGPYEQYF
.	TRBV7-9	TRBJ2-3	CASSPAQWAGSTDTQYF
.	TRBV19	TRBJ1-3	CASNLMASGAGNTIYF
TRBD2	TRBV6-2/TRBV6-3	TRBJ2-3	CASSYPSGGTDTQYF
TRBD2	TRBV19	TRBJ2-3	CASSSGLAGGADTQYF
TRBD2	TRBV6-2/TRBV6-3	TRBJ2-7	CASSYGTSSYEQYF
.	TRBV7-2	TRBJ2-2	CASSLEGWWTGELFF
.	TRBV28	TRBJ1-6	CASRTRTVLDSPLHF
TRBD1	TRBV18	TRBJ1-3	CASSPDRAGNTIYF
TRBD1	TRBV6-5	TRBJ2-7	CASSYDRQGPYEQYF
.	TRBV7-3	TRBJ2-3	CASSSGLGSSTDTQYF
TRBD1	TRBV29-1	TRBJ1-1	CSVYEHRGATEAFF